This TCR beta chain stems from a study of CD8+CD57+ T cells in acquired aplastic anemia. Study context: DNA recovered from sorted CD4+ and CD8+ cells had a mean of roughly 3 ug.

Genomic DNA, the template, was used for profiling of the TCR beta VDJ and CDR3. In TCRdb, the reads were re-called with MiXCR into one record per CDR3 protein. The sample has under 350,000 distinct CDR3 sequences, 45% to 65% seen once; the top ten hold 1% to 1.5%. Previously, flow cytometry had revealed CD8+CD57+ cell expansion in the patients chosen for sequencing. There are 13 residues in the CDR3. The germline V gene has CDR1 SGHVS and CDR2 FQNEAQ. V trimming: 4 bases; J trimming: 3 bases; junction bases outside the gene matches: 3. Material: sorted CD4+, CD8+, or CD8+CD57+ T cells (not recorded which) from PBMCs. The rearrangement joins TRBV7-8 to TRBJ2-7; 7 positions match TRBD1. The TCR originated in a human donor with aplastic anemia. CDR3 amino acids: CASSSTGIYEQYF. CDR3 bases: TGTGCCAGCAGCTCGACAGGGATCTACGAGCAGTACTTC.